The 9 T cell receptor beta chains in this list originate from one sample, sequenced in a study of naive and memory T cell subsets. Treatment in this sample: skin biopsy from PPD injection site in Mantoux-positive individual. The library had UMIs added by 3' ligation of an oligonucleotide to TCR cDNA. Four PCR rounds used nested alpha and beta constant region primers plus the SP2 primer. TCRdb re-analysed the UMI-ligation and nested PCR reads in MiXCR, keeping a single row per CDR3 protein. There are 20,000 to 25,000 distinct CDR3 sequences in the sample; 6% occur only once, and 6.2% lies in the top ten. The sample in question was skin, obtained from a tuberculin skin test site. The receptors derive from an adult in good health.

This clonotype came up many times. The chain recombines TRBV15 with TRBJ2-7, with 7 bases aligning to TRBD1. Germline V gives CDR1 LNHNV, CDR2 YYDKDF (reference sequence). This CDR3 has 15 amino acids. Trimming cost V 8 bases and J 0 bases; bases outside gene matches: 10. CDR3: CATVLTGKSSYEQYF. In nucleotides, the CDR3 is TGTGCCACCGTTCTGACAGGGAAGAGCTCCTACGAGCAGTACTTC.

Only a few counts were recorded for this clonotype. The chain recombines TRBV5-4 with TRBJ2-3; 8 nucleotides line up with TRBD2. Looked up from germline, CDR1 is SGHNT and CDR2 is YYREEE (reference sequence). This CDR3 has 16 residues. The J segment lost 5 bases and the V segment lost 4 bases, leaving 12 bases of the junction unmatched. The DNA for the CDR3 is TGTGCCAGCAGCCCGCCGGGACTAGGAGTAGGAGATACGCAGTATTTT. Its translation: CASSPPGLGVGDTQYF.

CDR3 sequence: CASRPAWRVGKLFF. In DNA form, the CDR3 reads TGTGCCAGCAGGCCCGCATGGAGGGTCGGAAAACTGTTTTTT. This chain connects TRBV27 to TRBJ1-4; D gene uncertain. V dropped 6 bases and J dropped 10 bases, with 18 bases sitting between them. The length of the CDR3 is 14 residues. CDR1 is MNHEY and CDR2 is SMNVEV in the germline V gene (reference sequence).

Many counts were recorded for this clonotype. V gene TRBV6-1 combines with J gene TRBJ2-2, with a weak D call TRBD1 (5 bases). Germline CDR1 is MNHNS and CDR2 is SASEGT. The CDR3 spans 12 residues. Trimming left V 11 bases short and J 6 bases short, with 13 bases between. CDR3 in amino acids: CALLRVSGELFF. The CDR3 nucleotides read TGTGCCCTACTCAGGGTTTCCGGGGAGCTGTTTTTT.

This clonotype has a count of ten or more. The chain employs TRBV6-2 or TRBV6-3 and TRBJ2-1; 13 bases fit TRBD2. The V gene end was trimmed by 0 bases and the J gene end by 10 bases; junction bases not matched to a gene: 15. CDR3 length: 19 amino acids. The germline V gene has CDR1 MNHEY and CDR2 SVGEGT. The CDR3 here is CASSYSTSGRAGALREQFF. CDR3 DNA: TGTGCCAGCAGTTACTCAACTAGCGGGAGGGCAGGTGCCCTCCGGGAGCAGTTCTTC.

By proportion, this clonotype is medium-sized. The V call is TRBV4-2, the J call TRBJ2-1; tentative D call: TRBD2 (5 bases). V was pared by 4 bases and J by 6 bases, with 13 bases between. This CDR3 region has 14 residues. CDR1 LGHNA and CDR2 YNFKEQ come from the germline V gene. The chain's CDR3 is CASSPIPSRNEQFF. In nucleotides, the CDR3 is TGTGCCAGCAGCCCAATCCCTAGCCGCAATGAGCAGTTCTTC.

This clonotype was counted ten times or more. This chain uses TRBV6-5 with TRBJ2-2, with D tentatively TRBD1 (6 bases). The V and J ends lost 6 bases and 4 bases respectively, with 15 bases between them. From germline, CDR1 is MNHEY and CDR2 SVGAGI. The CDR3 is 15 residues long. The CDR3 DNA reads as TGTGCCAGCAGCCCCGGGACACTTCGCACCGGGGAGCTGTTTTTT. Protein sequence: CASSPGTLRTGELFF.

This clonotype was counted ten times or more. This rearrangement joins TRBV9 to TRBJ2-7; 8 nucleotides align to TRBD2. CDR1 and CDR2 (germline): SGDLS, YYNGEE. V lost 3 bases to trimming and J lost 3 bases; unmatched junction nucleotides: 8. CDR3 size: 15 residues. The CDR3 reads CASSASGSPDYEQYF. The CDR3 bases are TGTGCCAGCAGCGCAAGCGGGAGCCCGGACTACGAGCAGTACTTC.

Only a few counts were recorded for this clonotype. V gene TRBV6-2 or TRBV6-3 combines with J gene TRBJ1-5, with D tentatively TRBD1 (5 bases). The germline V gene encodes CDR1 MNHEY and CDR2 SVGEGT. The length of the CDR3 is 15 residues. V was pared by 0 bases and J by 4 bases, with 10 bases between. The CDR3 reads CASSYSIQANQPQHF. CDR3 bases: TGTGCCAGCAGTTACTCGATACAGGCAAATCAGCCCCAGCATTTT.